These 17 T cell receptor beta chains originate from one sample sequenced in a study of OX40 agonist ivuxolimab in advanced cancers. Generated by immunoSEQ multiplex PCR, the TCRdb table keeps only in-frame clones and is missing some. This table holds tens of thousands of clones, about 80% found once. Sequencing was performed on CD4+ or CD8+ T cells sorted from blood, taken in a trial of the OX40 agonist ivuxolimab. These receptors were taken from an adult with an advanced solid tumor such as melanoma, head and neck, liver or kidney cancer.

The chain carries TRBV27 and TRBJ2-1; TRBD2 aligns across 8 bases. With V trimmed by 4 bases and J by 3 bases, 5 bases remained unmatched. Germline CDR1 reads MNHEY; CDR2 reads SMNVEV (reference sequence). This CDR3 has 15 amino acids. The CDR3 loop is CASSSLAAVYNEQFF. The DNA for the CDR3 is TGTGCCAGCAGTTCACTAGCGGCTGTCTACAATGAGCAGTTCTTC.

The chain employs TRBV19 and TRBJ2-1; D unclear. The CDR3 spans 15 residues. Germline loops: CDR1 LNHDA, CDR2 SQIVND (reference sequence). V was pared by 3 bases and J by 4 bases, with 13 bases between. The CDR3 here is CASSMRSGVYNEQFF. In nucleotides, the CDR3 is TGTGCCAGTAGTATGAGGAGTGGAGTATACAATGAGCAGTTCTTC.

This sequence joins TRBV5-1 and TRBJ2-5; D tentatively reads TRBD1 or TRBD2 (5 bases each). Germline V gene sequence: CDR1 SGHRS, CDR2 YFSETQ. CDR3 length: 15 amino acids. The V end lost 2 bases, the J end lost 5 bases, and 16 bases lay between the germline ends. For the CDR3, the DNA is TGCGCCAGCAGCTTCGGGGCCTTAAGGGTGGAGACCCAGTACTTC. It yields the protein CASSFGALRVETQYF.

The chain carries TRBV4-1 and TRBJ2-7, with 7 bases identical to TRBD2. V lost 4 bases to trimming and J lost 1 base; unmatched junction nucleotides: 1. The CDR3 totals 13 residues. From germline, CDR1 is MGHRA and CDR2 YSYEKL. For the CDR3, the DNA is TGCGCCAGCAGCCTTAGCGGGTCCTACGAGCAGTACTTC. It is translated as CASSLSGSYEQYF.

V and J are TRBV6-5 and TRBJ2-5; 7 bases are shared with TRBD1. V lost 4 bases, J lost 2 bases, and 7 bases stayed unmatched. CDR1 is MNHEY, CDR2 SVGAGI, per germline. CDR3 size: 15 residues. This chain's CDR3 is CASSSSGQAQETQYF. As DNA, the CDR3 is TGTGCCAGCAGTTCCTCAGGACAGGCGCAAGAGACCCAGTACTTC.

The chain recombines TRBV28 with TRBJ1-1; unclear D gene. V was pared by 2 bases and J by 8 bases, with 24 bases between. The germline CDR1 and CDR2 sequences are MDHEN and SYDVKM. The CDR3 runs 17 residues. The CDR3 loop is CASSLGRLGVGLSEAFF. In DNA form, the CDR3 reads TGTGCCAGCAGTTTAGGCAGGCTGGGAGTTGGCTTGTCGGAAGCTTTCTTT. The whole variable domain, remainder taken from reference TRBV28 and TRBJ1-1, is DVKVTQSSRYLVKRTGEKVFLECVQDMDHENMFWYRQDPGLGLRLIYFSYDVKMKEKGDIPEGYSVSREKKERFSLILESASTNQTSMYLCASSLGRLGVGLSEAFFGQGTRLTVV.

V gene TRBV28 combines with J gene TRBJ2-7, with TRBD1 matching 11 bases. Germline V gene sequence: CDR1 MDHEN, CDR2 SYDVKM. The CDR3 length is 14 residues. Losses at the gene ends were 0 bases for V and 5 bases for J; bases not matched to a gene: 0. CDR3 sequence (DNA): TGTGCCAGCAGTTTATGGGGACAGGGGGACGAGCAGTACTTC. As protein: CASSLWGQGDEQYF.

This chain joins TRBV4-1 and TRBJ2-1, with 10 bases identical to TRBD2. Unmatched junction bases numbered 8, after V lost 2 bases and J lost 4 bases. The CDR3 runs to 17 residues. CDR1 and CDR2 from the germline V gene are MGHRA and YSYEKL. CDR3 bases: TGCGCCAGCAGCCAATACCACACTAGCGGGATATACAATGAGCAGTTCTTC. Its protein product is CASSQYHTSGIYNEQFF.

The CDR3 loop is CASSDPLRRDEQFF. CDR3 in DNA: TGTGCCAGCAGTGACCCTTTACGCAGAGATGAGCAGTTCTTC. The chain employs TRBV6-4 and TRBJ2-1; no reliable D call. The CDR3 sequence is 14 residues long. Trimming stripped 2 bases from V and 8 bases from J, with 13 bases between. Germline CDR1 and CDR2: MRHNA and SNTAGT.

The chain joins TRBV12-5 to TRBJ2-1; D gene unclear. The CDR3 is made up of 15 amino acids. Trimming left V 0 bases short and J 0 bases short, with 6 bases between. CDR1 LGHNT and CDR2 FRNRAP come from the germline V gene. The CDR3 region has the DNA TGTGCTAGTGGTTTGGTACATAACTCCTACAATGAGCAGTTCTTC. Amino acids: CASGLVHNSYNEQFF.

This clone has only one observation. The chain recombines TRBV12-5 with TRBJ2-1; D possibly corresponds to TRBD2 (6 bases). V was clipped by 1 base and J by 5 bases, with 6 bases between them. The CDR3 covers 13 residues. Germline V gene data show CDR1 as LGHNT and CDR2 as FRNRAP. CDR3 sequence reads: CASGLGLDNEQFF. CDR3 DNA: TGTGCTAGTGGTTTGGGACTAGACAATGAGCAGTTCTTC.

The chain joins TRBV29-1 to TRBJ2-2, with TRBD2 matching over 8 bases. CDR3 length: 12 residues. Trimming at V came to 7 bases and at J to 4 bases, leaving 2 bases not matched to a gene. CDR1 and CDR2 (germline): SQVTM, ANQGSEA. Here the CDR3 DNA reads TGCAGCGCCCGGGGGGGCACCGGGGAGCTGTTTTTT. It encodes CSARGGTGELFF.

The chain is built from TRBV28 and TRBJ2-3; tentative D call: TRBD2 (6 bases). CDR3 length: 14 residues. Trimming took off 6 bases at V and 2 bases at J, with 12 bases between the two ends. CDR1 and CDR2 from the germline V gene are MDHEN and SYDVKM. The CDR3 region has the DNA TGTGCCAGCAGCCACGGGAGTCTCACAGATACGCAGTATTTT. Translated, it gives CASSHGSLTDTQYF.

This rearrangement joins TRBV7-9 to TRBJ2-5; 12 nucleotides match TRBD2. Germline CDR1 SEHNR, CDR2 FQNEAQ (reference sequence). J was trimmed by 4 bases and V by 5 bases; bases with no gene match: 8. This CDR3 spans 16 amino acids. The CDR3 sequence: CASSPDQTSGRETQYF. The CDR3 DNA follows: TGTGCCAGCAGCCCAGACCAGACTAGCGGGAGAGAGACCCAGTACTTC.

This clone is classed as medium-sized. The genes are TRBV5-6 and TRBJ1-2; TRBD1 matches 8 bases. The CDR3 covers 15 residues. Germline lookup yields CDR1 SGHDT and CDR2 YYEEEE. V was pared by 4 bases and J by 4 bases, with 9 bases of the junction left unmatched. The CDR3: CASSVDRGRGYGYTF. CDR3 in DNA: TGTGCCAGCAGCGTCGACAGGGGACGTGGCTATGGCTACACCTTC.

This clone has more than one count but fewer than ten. The CDR3 DNA is TGTGCCAGCAGCGGTGTAACAGGGGTAACAGATACGCAGTATTTT. Translated: CASSGVTGVTDTQYF. The V and J genes are TRBV9 and TRBJ2-3, with 7 bases that match TRBD1. V was clipped by 3 bases and J by 3 bases; unmatched bases: 7. Germline CDR1 and CDR2: SGDLS and YYNGEE. The CDR3 is 15 amino acids.

This clone occurred a few times. V gene TRBV9 combines with J gene TRBJ2-3, with D possibly being TRBD1 (7 bases). This CDR3 contains 16 residues. Trimming left V 4 bases short and J 2 bases short, with 17 bases between. Looked up from germline, CDR1 is SGDLS and CDR2 is YYNGEE. The CDR3 coding sequence is TGTGCCAGCAGCCCCCGGCAGGGGGGCCCCACAGATACGCAGTATTTT. Translation: CASSPRQGGPTDTQYF.